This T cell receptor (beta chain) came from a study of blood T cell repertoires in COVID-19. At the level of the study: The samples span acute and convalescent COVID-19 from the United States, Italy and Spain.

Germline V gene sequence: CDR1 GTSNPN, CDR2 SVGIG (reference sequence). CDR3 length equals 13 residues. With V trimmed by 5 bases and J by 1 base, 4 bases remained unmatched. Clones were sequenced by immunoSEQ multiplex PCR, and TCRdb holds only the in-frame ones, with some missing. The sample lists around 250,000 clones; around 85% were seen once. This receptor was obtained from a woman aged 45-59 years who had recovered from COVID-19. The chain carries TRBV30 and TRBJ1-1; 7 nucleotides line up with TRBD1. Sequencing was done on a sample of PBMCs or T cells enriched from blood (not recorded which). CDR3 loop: CAWFRQGNTEAFF. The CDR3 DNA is TGTGCCTGGTTTCGACAGGGGAACACTGAAGCTTTCTTT.